Described below is a single T cell receptor (beta chain) sequence and its context. This clone was observed a handful of times. Its cognate antigen has yet to be identified. The record has no base qualities; no much larger clone is one base away. This entry is derived from a study of cytomegalovirus exposure and HLA in healthy donors (dated by TCRdb to 2015 to 2018). Study-wide context: An earlier analysis of approximately 590 of the donors reported about 250 Gb of sequence data and some 100 million unique TCR beta sequences from 190 million or so T cells. An early release covering over 500 HLA-typed donors comprised 300 to 350 gigabases of sequencing data and roughly 86 million unique TCR sequences. Of the 300 to 450 genotyped donors, roughly 85% fell in the genetic ancestry cluster associated with self-reported Caucasian donors. The study aimed to test whether signatures of past pathogen exposure could be identified by cataloging public T cell receptors. Using immunosequencing, the study profiled T cell repertoires from 550 to 750 subjects and related those repertoires to cytomegalovirus serostatus. A separate validation cohort of about 110 different subjects was used in addition to the approximately 670-subject first cohort. To predict cytomegalovirus infection status, the study combined high-throughput TCR immunosequencing, statistical association of individual TCRs with disease status, and machine learning. In a later analysis, previously published TCR beta repertoires from 550 to 700 donors were re-analyzed and high-resolution HLA genotyping was added so that TCR occurrence patterns could be studied. Rather than drawing on any new phenotypic data, the later analysis identified candidate immune exposures from TCR beta sequences and the way those sequences occurred across donors. To decide whether each TCR beta V gene segment behaved as functional or pseudogenic, an earlier analysis of some 600 of the donors relied on high-throughput TCR beta sequencing. Donor age, sex, ethnicity and CMV serostatus were compiled alongside the repertoire data. In a later genetic analysis, genome-wide SNP genotypes for about 65% of the roughly 700 donors were used, and that subset was treated as a discovery cohort. Every repertoire in the discovery cohort had been generated on one and the same sequencing platform. HLA typing covered class I and class II loci at four-digit resolution. Typing coverage differed by locus: A, B, C, DRB1 and DQB1 were typed in roughly 620-630 donors, DQA1 in 522, DPA1 in 600 to 610, and DPB1 in approximately 450. Roughly five DR-DQ haplotypes were handled as single units for association and clustering, since linkage in the cohort was strong. Across about 380 genotyped donors of the cohort, an average of about 250,000 unique TCR beta nucleotide sequences per donor were sequenced, and approximately 17% of those sequences were non-productive.

The library relied on the immunoSEQ multiplex PCR assay. The multiplex PCR relied on a mix of 60 forward primers for TCR Vbeta segments and 13 reverse primers for TCR Jbeta segments. Amplification of the CDR3 region of rearranged TCR beta genes was performed with a multiplex PCR assay on genomic DNA. On the Illumina HiSeq System, the amplified TCR beta libraries were sequenced as 87-base-pair reads. The authors' pipeline ran thus. In a later analysis, some 80 million unique TCR beta chains were counted across the roughly 610 repertoires, and roughly 10 million of these chains were shared by at least two donors. A nearest-neighbor algorithm error-corrected the raw reads and collapsed the reads into unique sequences, merging closely related sequences to remove PCR and sequencing errors. Alignment of CDR3 sequences to IMGT reference sequences was used to assign V, D and J gene segments. For a sequence to be retained, at least a six-nucleotide match to both a V gene segment and a J gene segment was required. A rearrangement counted as productive if the CDR3 had no stop codons and remained in frame with V and J, and every other rearrangement counted as non-productive. Following IMGT convention, CDR3 was defined as the stretch from the second conserved V-encoded cysteine to the conserved J-encoded phenylalanine. The earlier analysis of fewer than 700 of the donors excluded sequences that lacked an unambiguous match to a single V gene segment. In an earlier analysis of several hundred of the donors, a V segment was called functional when productive rearrangements were above 56.7%, and segregating when the standard deviation between donors exceeded 5%. To diagnose cytomegalovirus status from the catalog of TCR beta chain sequences, a statistical classification framework was built. In a later analysis, V and J genes were assigned by comparing TCR nucleotide sequences against IMGT/GENE-DB human TR gene sequences. Using the TCRdist pipeline, a later analysis assigned CDR3 sequences along with most-parsimonious VDJ recombination scenarios. A later analysis defined each TCR beta chain by its CDR3 amino acid sequence plus V-gene family, and excluded reads lacking a unique V-gene family. A later analysis removed 500 to 600 highly shared, low-generation-probability nucleotide sequences to deal with suspected cross-contamination and a sequencing artifact. In a later analysis, a clonal expansion index for each public chain was calculated from normalized within-repertoire ranks of inferred template counts. A later analysis computed generation probabilities with a VDJ recombination model fitted to out-of-frame rearrangements, and checked the results against IGoR. In a later analysis, hypergeometric tests were used to score TCR-TCR, TCR-HLA and TCR-CMV co-occurrence, with a repertoire-size bias correction applied to TCR pairs. A later analysis estimated false discovery rates by permuting HLA or CMV assignments 20 times. A later analysis grouped co-occurring TCRs with DBSCAN, adding TCRdist sequence similarity when clustering within HLA-allele-positive subsets. For co-occurrence clustering, repertoires with fewer than 30,000 or more than 120,000 public chains were excluded, along with four or five repertoires with anomalous nucleotide sharing. TCRdb took this table from immuneACCESS and kept in-frame rearrangements with V and J called. Such tables lack part of the clones; where checked against another copy, unresolved V genes explain under half of the gap, and the rest is unexplained. That table furnishes V, J and clone size, whereas the DNA furnished D and trimming. The sample table contains fewer than 130,000 clones; only one count was recorded for about 59% of them. Clones ranked in the top ten supply over 3.5% of the sample.

Broad study findings and their caveats: According to a later analysis, TCR association rates differed among HLA loci, with DRB1 alleles showing the most associated TCRs and HLA-C alleles showing the fewest. In this cohort, only TCR beta chains were sequenced, and detectable features were limited by the absence of alpha or paired-chain data. When HLA alleles, especially DR and DQ, strongly co-occurred, TCR associations were difficult to assign to individual alleles. In a later analysis, HLA-associated TCR beta chains showed more clonal expansion and lower generation probabilities than non-associated chains that were equally common. Correlated functional status among segregating V segments might be attributable to linkage disequilibrium, but an unknown experimental factor could not be ruled out. CMV serostatus was the only immune exposure information available for the cohort. HLA typing was unavailable for some donors at each locus, so association tests used only the typed subset. According to a later genetic analysis, donors in an Asian-associated ancestry cluster had fewer N-insertions in productive TCRs than the approximately 610-donor mean. A few of the identified cytomegalovirus-associated TCR beta chains were confirmed in vitro to be specific for cytomegalovirus antigens. An association between a missense DCLRE1C variant and V-gene and J-gene trimming of TCR beta chains was found in a later genetic analysis and replicated in an independent cohort. According to a later analysis, most CMV-associated TCR beta chains appeared to be HLA-restricted, and the HLA associations seemed to be driven largely by CMV exposure. The classifier was reported to diagnose cytomegalovirus status with high specificity and sensitivity in both the original cohort and the validation cohort. The study listed 170 or so TCR beta chains as associated with cytomegalovirus. Roughly uniform sequencing depth across donors was assumed in presence/absence analyses, although this assumption may not hold. A further reported finding was that TCR beta sequences accurately predicted the HLA-A and HLA-B alleles for most subjects in the first cohort. In a later analysis, some 18,000 TCR beta sequences were associated with specific HLA alleles at a false discovery rate of 0.05. Most TCR sequences were seen in very few donors, while some public TCRs were found in many individuals. Because the 87-base-pair reads could not distinguish some IMGT-functional V segments, including TRBV6-2 and TRBV6-3, those segments were excluded. Around 16 rarely observed V segments, including chromosome 9 orphons, were excluded from the earlier analysis of about 500 of the donors because counts were too low. A later analysis reported that several top co-occurrence clusters appeared linked to parvovirus B19, influenza, CMV and Epstein-Barr virus. The authors suggested that the approach could potentially be generalized to other disease states and immunological phenotypes. In an earlier analysis of 587 of the donors, most TCR beta V segments appeared in productive rearrangements about 87% or about 30% of the time, broadly matching IMGT annotations. A cluster of highly shared sequence variants was judged likely to represent a technical artifact of the sequencing pipeline.

Cut back by 8 bases and 3 bases, the V and J ends lie 14 bases apart. CDR1 and CDR2 were assigned from the germline V gene as SNHLY and FYNNEI. The CDR3 goes from the cysteine to the phenylalanine over 13 residues. The sequence is cut down to CDR3 DNA, 39 bases in frame from base 1. The cohort comprised around 700 healthy bone marrow donors. All cohort members were sampled while nominally healthy, although unrecorded immune exposures were likely present. The donor tested CMV seropositive, placing the donor among the 289 seropositive members of the cohort. A peripheral blood sample was collected from each donor, and TCR beta sequencing was performed on peripheral blood mononuclear cells. Genomic DNA extraction from the blood cell samples was performed with the Qiagen DNeasy Blood Extraction Kit.

The rearrangement joined TRBV2 to TRBJ2-7; tentative D gene TRBD1, with 6 bases matching. Sequencing was carried out using PBMCs. The TCR originated in a man aged 25 to 40 in good health and CMV-seropositive. The nucleotide sequence is given as TGTGCCAGCGGATCGGGACACAACTACGAGCAGTACTTC. This encodes CASGSGHNYEQYF.